This TCR beta chain was sequenced during a study of T cells in Graves' hyperthyroidism and ophthalmopathy. Study-level points and caveats: Progression to ophthalmopathy was predicted a median of roughly seven months early. Ophthalmopathy was distinguished from stable hyperthyroidism by 13 V-J signatures.

V was cut by 3 bases and J by 7 bases, with 12 bases left in between. CDR3 length equals 12 residues. The germline V gene encodes CDR1 SQVTM and CDR2 ANQGSEA. Amplification targeted TCR beta CDR3 regions from RNA transcripts. Primed by the HTBI set, a first-round RT-PCR was run on the TCR CDR3. TCRdb re-derived calls from the multiplex PCR reads in MiXCR, one entry per CDR3 protein. The sample has 560,000 or so distinct CDR3 sequences, more than 45% seen once. In this sample, this clonotype turned up many times. The antigen is not known. The patients, who ranged from 18 to 65 in age, presented with newly diagnosed hyperthyroidism lasting under 2 months. Uncontrolled infection, other autoimmune disease, pregnancy or lactation disqualified patients from enrolment.

The sequence came from a woman between 18 and 30 years old with Graves' hyperthyroidism. This chain joins TRBV29-1 and TRBJ1-2; possibly TRBD1 for D (6 bases). The sample taken for sequencing was peripheral blood or thyroid tissue (not recorded which). The CDR3 spells CSVDPTGTGYTF. The CDR3 bases are TGCAGCGTTGACCCTACAGGGACTGGCTACACCTTC.